This T cell receptor (beta chain) was recorded in a study of blood T cell repertoires in COVID-19. Turning to the study itself: Samples came from the United States, Italy and Spain, spanning acute and convalescent COVID-19.

Germline CDR1 SGHRS, CDR2 YFSETQ. V gave up 1 base and J gave up 2 bases, with 13 bases separating them. CDR3 length: 15 amino acids. Per the original data handling: Amplifying reference gene primers gave estimates of nucleated cell counts. Using immunoSEQ multiplex PCR, the repertoire was profiled, and TCRdb retains in-frame clones only, with some absent. From that table come the V and J calls and clone size; the DNA was used to work out D and trimming. Among about 280,000 clones, around 87% were seen once, and the ten largest hold around 2.1%. The material sequenced was peripheral blood. The chain combines TRBV5-1 with TRBJ2-7; D is perhaps TRBD1 (6 bases). The receptor's source is a woman aged 25 to 39 who had recovered from COVID-19. CDR3 in DNA: TGCGCCAGCAGCTTGTATGGACAGACACCCTACGAGCAGTACTTC. Amino acid sequence: CASSLYGQTPYEQYF. Using reference TRBV5-1 and TRBJ2-7 for the parts outside the CDR3, the full variable domain is KAGVTQTPRYLIKTRGQQVTLSCSPISGHRSVSWYQQTPGQGLQFLFEYFSETQRNKGNFPGRFSGRQFSNSRSEMNVSTLELGDSALYLCASSLYGQTPYEQYFGPGTRLTVT.